This T cell receptor (beta chain) was captured by sequencing in a study of blood T cell repertoires in COVID-19. V lost 4 bases, J lost 4 bases, and 11 bases lay in between. CDR1 and CDR2 from the germline V gene are SGHDT and YYEEEE. The CDR3 totals 14 residues. This table comes from immunoSEQ multiplex PCR, and its TCRdb copy is limited to in-frame clones, with some not included. Altogether a few hundred thousand clones are present, over 75% being singletons, with the ten largest covering roughly 7.2%. The chain joins TRBV5-6 to TRBJ1-4; TRBD1 is a possible D gene (6 bases). Sample: PBMCs or T cells enriched from blood (not recorded which). The TCR was taken from a man aged 30-40 years in a cohort exposed to, infected with or recovered from COVID-19 (not recorded which). CDR3 nucleotide sequence: TGTGCCAGCAGCGAGGACAGCCGTAATGAAAAACTGTTTTTT. It yields the protein CASSEDSRNEKLFF.